A selection of T cell receptor beta chains follows, all from one sample in a study of T-cell memory formation after mild COVID-19. MiXCR was run by TCRdb on the 5' RACE reads, yielding one entry per CDR3 protein. The data show roughly 170,000 distinct CDR3 sequences, about 18% seen once. The specimen was PBMCs or a T cell subset sorted from them (not recorded which). The source of these receptors is a young man who had mild COVID-19 (a few samples of this study predate the infection). Cell type and time point are not known. Each CDR3 is given with its conserved first and last residue. The order of the fields is CDR3 DNA, CDR3 protein, J gene, D gene, V gene, CDR3 length, clone size. A D gene is named only where the DNA matches it firmly. Some rows mark clone size as missing; the rest say once, few, many or name a class of expanded clone.

CDR3 DNA: TGTGCCAGCAGCTTATGGGTCAGCTCTAACTATGGCTACACCTTC
CDR3 protein: CASSLWVSSNYGYTF
J gene: TRBJ1-2
D gene: NA
V gene: TRBV7-9
CDR3 length: 15
clone size: few

CDR3 DNA: TGTGCCAGCAGCTTAGTTGGGCGGGTAAAAGAGACCCAGTACTTC
CDR3 protein: CASSLVGRVKETQYF
J gene: TRBJ2-5
D gene: NA
V gene: TRBV7-2
CDR3 length: 15
clone size: NA

CDR3 DNA: TGTGCCAGCACTCCCCAGGGAGGTGATGGCTACACCTTC
CDR3 protein: CASTPQGGDGYTF
J gene: TRBJ1-2
D gene: NA
V gene: TRBV18
CDR3 length: 13
clone size: NA

CDR3 DNA: TGTGCCAGCAGCAAAGCTCCGGTCCCAGATACGCAGTATTTT
CDR3 protein: CASSKAPVPDTQYF
J gene: TRBJ2-3
D gene: NA
V gene: TRBV21-1
CDR3 length: 14
clone size: NA

CDR3 DNA: TGTGCCAGCAGTTTACAGGGGTCCGACTACGAGCAGTACTTC
CDR3 protein: CASSLQGSDYEQYF
J gene: TRBJ2-7
D gene: TRBD1
V gene: TRBV6-5
CDR3 length: 14
clone size: few

CDR3 DNA: TGTGCCAGCAGGGCGGGGAGCACAGATACGCAGTATTTT
CDR3 protein: CASRAGSTDTQYF
J gene: TRBJ2-3
D gene: NA
V gene: TRBV12-3/TRBV12-4
CDR3 length: 13
clone size: few

CDR3 DNA: TGTGCCAGCAGCCCCCCATTGGTCACCGGGGAGCTGTTTTTT
CDR3 protein: CASSPPLVTGELFF
J gene: TRBJ2-2
D gene: NA
V gene: TRBV5-5
CDR3 length: 14
clone size: few

CDR3 DNA: TGTGCCAGCAGCTTAGATAAACAGCGACAGCCCCAGCATTTT
CDR3 protein: CASSLDKQRQPQHF
J gene: TRBJ1-5
D gene: NA
V gene: TRBV7-2
CDR3 length: 14
clone size: few

CDR3 DNA: TGTGCCAGCCATAGCGGAAGCACAGATACGCAGTATTTT
CDR3 protein: CASHSGSTDTQYF
J gene: TRBJ2-3
D gene: NA
V gene: TRBV28
CDR3 length: 13
clone size: NA

CDR3 DNA: TGTGCCAGCAGTTACGAAACGAGACAGGGGAAGGGAGAGACCCAGTACTTC
CDR3 protein: CASSYETRQGKGETQYF
J gene: TRBJ2-5
D gene: TRBD1
V gene: TRBV6-5
CDR3 length: 17
clone size: NA

CDR3 DNA: TGTGCCAGCAGCGTAGAGCGGGAGTGGGGAGATCAGTTCTTC
CDR3 protein: CASSVEREWGDQFF
J gene: TRBJ2-1
D gene: TRBD2
V gene: TRBV9
CDR3 length: 14
clone size: NA

CDR3 DNA: TGTGCCACCAGTGATAACCGGGACAGTACCTACAATGAGCAGTTCTTC
CDR3 protein: CATSDNRDSTYNEQFF
J gene: TRBJ2-1
D gene: TRBD1
V gene: TRBV24-1
CDR3 length: 16
clone size: few

CDR3 DNA: TGTGCCAGCAGCCAAGTAGGCTCTGGGGCCAACGTCCTGACTTTC
CDR3 protein: CASSQVGSGANVLTF
J gene: TRBJ2-6
D gene: NA
V gene: TRBV4-2
CDR3 length: 15
clone size: NA

CDR3 DNA: TGTGCCAGCAGCTTGAGGGGCGGTAGAGAGACCCAGTACTTC
CDR3 protein: CASSLRGGRETQYF
J gene: TRBJ2-5
D gene: NA
V gene: TRBV5-6
CDR3 length: 14
clone size: NA

CDR3 DNA: TGCGCCAGCAGCTTGGTAGGGGGCAGGGAGCAGTTCTTC
CDR3 protein: CASSLVGGREQFF
J gene: TRBJ2-1
D gene: TRBD1
V gene: TRBV5-1
CDR3 length: 13
clone size: NA

CDR3 DNA: TGTGCCAGCAGCGTTATGGGGACCTCTGGGGCCAACGTCCTGACTTTC
CDR3 protein: CASSVMGTSGANVLTF
J gene: TRBJ2-6
D gene: NA
V gene: TRBV9
CDR3 length: 16
clone size: NA

CDR3 DNA: TGCGCCAGCAGCTCGACCGGGACAGGGGGCGCGGGGGAGACCCAGTACTTC
CDR3 protein: CASSSTGTGGAGETQYF
J gene: TRBJ2-5
D gene: TRBD1
V gene: TRBV5-1
CDR3 length: 17
clone size: NA

CDR3 DNA: TGTGCCAGCAGTTACGGGACCCCTGGCCCTGGGGAGCTGTTTTTT
CDR3 protein: CASSYGTPGPGELFF
J gene: TRBJ2-2
D gene: NA
V gene: TRBV2
CDR3 length: 15
clone size: few

CDR3 DNA: TGTGCCAGCTCACCAGCGGCGGGGGGCTATGGCTACACCTTC
CDR3 protein: CASSPAAGGYGYTF
J gene: TRBJ1-2
D gene: NA
V gene: TRBV18
CDR3 length: 14
clone size: few

CDR3 DNA: TGCGCCAGCAGCTTGTCCGGGAATTGGGACACTGAAGCTTTCTTT
CDR3 protein: CASSLSGNWDTEAFF
J gene: TRBJ1-1
D gene: NA
V gene: TRBV5-1
CDR3 length: 15
clone size: NA

CDR3 DNA: TGCGCCAGCAGCCAAGACTGGGCAGGGGGCACGGAGACCCAGTACTTC
CDR3 protein: CASSQDWAGGTETQYF
J gene: TRBJ2-5
D gene: TRBD1
V gene: TRBV4-3
CDR3 length: 16
clone size: NA

CDR3 DNA: TGTGCCAGCAGCACATCCACTAGGTGGGCAGATACGCAGTATTTT
CDR3 protein: CASSTSTRWADTQYF
J gene: TRBJ2-3
D gene: NA
V gene: TRBV21-1
CDR3 length: 15
clone size: few

CDR3 DNA: TGTGCCATCGGGAGGGCGGAGCGGGGGACCGATACGCAGTATTTT
CDR3 protein: CAIGRAERGTDTQYF
J gene: TRBJ2-3
D gene: TRBD2
V gene: TRBV10-3
CDR3 length: 15
clone size: NA

CDR3 DNA: TGTGCCAGCAGTCGAGACAGGGAAGCTTTCTTT
CDR3 protein: CASSRDREAFF
J gene: TRBJ1-1
D gene: NA
V gene: TRBV6-2/TRBV6-3
CDR3 length: 11
clone size: NA

CDR3 DNA: TGTGCCACCTCAGGGACAACCAAAAACATTCAGTACTTC
CDR3 protein: CATSGTTKNIQYF
J gene: TRBJ2-4
D gene: NA
V gene: TRBV7-9
CDR3 length: 13
clone size: NA

CDR3 DNA: TGTGCCAGCAGCTTAGGGAACGGGGGGCAGCCCCAGCATTTT
CDR3 protein: CASSLGNGGQPQHF
J gene: TRBJ1-5
D gene: NA
V gene: TRBV7-2
CDR3 length: 14
clone size: NA

CDR3 DNA: TGTGCCAGTAGTCCACGACTAGCGGGGAACTCCTACGAGCAGTACTTC
CDR3 protein: CASSPRLAGNSYEQYF
J gene: TRBJ2-7
D gene: TRBD2
V gene: TRBV19
CDR3 length: 16
clone size: few

CDR3 DNA: TGTGCCAGCAGCCGTAACGGACCCTTTTTCGGGGAGCTGTTTTTT
CDR3 protein: CASSRNGPFFGELFF
J gene: TRBJ2-2
D gene: NA
V gene: TRBV3-1
CDR3 length: 15
clone size: once

CDR3 DNA: TGTGCCAGCAGTTTAAGAGGGATGGACTACGAGCAGTACTTC
CDR3 protein: CASSLRGMDYEQYF
J gene: TRBJ2-7
D gene: NA
V gene: TRBV12-3/TRBV12-4
CDR3 length: 14
clone size: NA

CDR3 DNA: TGTGCCAGCAGTTTCGCCTCCTCCTGGCGGGGGGGCGGAGAGACCCAGTACTTC
CDR3 protein: CASSFASSWRGGGETQYF
J gene: TRBJ2-5
D gene: TRBD2
V gene: TRBV27
CDR3 length: 18
clone size: NA

CDR3 DNA: TGTGCCAGCTCACCAAGACTACAAGGCGGGACCCAGTACTTC
CDR3 protein: CASSPRLQGGTQYF
J gene: TRBJ2-5
D gene: NA
V gene: TRBV18
CDR3 length: 14
clone size: NA

CDR3 DNA: TGTGCCAGCAGTGAGGGCAATTCGAACACCGGGGAGCTGTTTTTT
CDR3 protein: CASSEGNSNTGELFF
J gene: TRBJ2-2
D gene: NA
V gene: TRBV2
CDR3 length: 15
clone size: many

CDR3 DNA: TGTGCCAGCAGCCCCCCACCAGGCAGGCGACGTAATTCACCCCTCCACTTT
CDR3 protein: CASSPPPGRRRNSPLHF
J gene: TRBJ1-6
D gene: NA
V gene: TRBV6-2/TRBV6-3
CDR3 length: 17
clone size: many

CDR3 DNA: TGCAGTGCTAGAGCGGGGGTCGTCGATACGCAGTATTTT
CDR3 protein: CSARAGVVDTQYF
J gene: TRBJ2-3
D gene: NA
V gene: TRBV20-1
CDR3 length: 13
clone size: NA

CDR3 DNA: TGTGCCAGCAGATTCGGTACAGGGTTCAACATTCAGTACTTC
CDR3 protein: CASRFGTGFNIQYF
J gene: TRBJ2-4
D gene: NA
V gene: TRBV6-2/TRBV6-3
CDR3 length: 14
clone size: NA

CDR3 DNA: TGCGCCAGCAGACCCGACATCGGGTACACCGGGGAGCTGTTTTTT
CDR3 protein: CASRPDIGYTGELFF
J gene: TRBJ2-2
D gene: NA
V gene: TRBV5-1
CDR3 length: 15
clone size: NA

CDR3 DNA: TGTGCCAGTAGTATCGCAGGAGAGGAGACCCAGTACTTC
CDR3 protein: CASSIAGEETQYF
J gene: TRBJ2-5
D gene: NA
V gene: TRBV19
CDR3 length: 13
clone size: NA

CDR3 DNA: TGTGCCAGCCAGCAGTTTGGGGGCTCCGCGAACACCGGGGAGCTGTTTTTT
CDR3 protein: CASQQFGGSANTGELFF
J gene: TRBJ2-2
D gene: NA
V gene: TRBV27
CDR3 length: 17
clone size: NA

CDR3 DNA: TGTGCCAGCAGCCCAGCCGGGGGAAGCACAGATACGCAGTATTTT
CDR3 protein: CASSPAGGSTDTQYF
J gene: TRBJ2-3
D gene: NA
V gene: TRBV7-9
CDR3 length: 15
clone size: NA

CDR3 DNA: TGTGCCAGCATGCGCTTTGGGGCCAACGTCCTGACTTTC
CDR3 protein: CASMRFGANVLTF
J gene: TRBJ2-6
D gene: NA
V gene: TRBV27
CDR3 length: 13
clone size: few